The 27 T cell receptor beta chains reported below all come from one sample, sequenced in a study of early stage breast cancer tumors. Sequencing was performed with immunoSEQ multiplex PCR; in TCRdb, only in-frame clones are kept and a portion is missing. The data hold some 30,000 clones, with approximately 85% observed a single time. The specimen sequenced was blood. These receptors came from a person aged 45 to 59 with breast cancer.

V is TRBV11-2 and J is TRBJ2-3, with 11 nucleotides matching TRBD2. The length of the CDR3 is 19 residues. Germline V lookup: CDR1 SGHAT, CDR2 FQNNGV. V lost 0 bases and J lost 0; bases outside the gene matches: 8. As DNA, the CDR3 is TGTGCCAGCAGCTTAGATTTTGGGACTAGCGGTTCTAGCACAGATACGCAGTATTTT. This translates into CASSLDFGTSGSSTDTQYF.

This clone is a singleton in its sample. The V gene is TRBV13, the J gene TRBJ2-2, with D possibly being TRBD2 (7 bases). CDR1 PRHDT and CDR2 FYEKMQ come from the germline V gene (reference sequence). The CDR3 consists of 15 residues. V gave up 4 bases and J gave up 5 bases, with 14 bases separating them. The CDR3 loop is CASSSGLGGTGELFF. The CDR3 DNA sequence: TGTGCCAGCAGCTCAGGACTAGGGGGGACCGGGGAGCTGTTTTTT.

The chain joins TRBV6-1 to TRBJ2-1; 9 nucleotides agree with TRBD2. V shed 4 bases and J 8 bases; nucleotides not matched to a gene: 9. CDR1 is MNHNS and CDR2 is SASEGT in the germline V gene. The length of the CDR3 is 15 residues. The CDR3 DNA reads as TGTGCCAGCAGTGGAAGAGTTAGCGGGGGCGATGAGCAGTTCTTC. Translated, it gives CASSGRVSGGDEQFF.

The chain has TRBV29-1 and TRBJ2-3; no definite D call. Germline V gene lookup returns CDR1 SQVTM and CDR2 ANQGSEA. The CDR3 spans 13 residues. The germline V and J ends were trimmed by 6 bases and 4 bases, with 14 bases remaining between them. The CDR3 sequence is CSVGEVTADTQYF. As DNA, the CDR3 is TGCAGCGTGGGCGAAGTAACAGCAGATACGCAGTATTTT.

This clone was found once. The chain employs TRBV28 and TRBJ1-2; 8 positions agree with TRBD1. The CDR3 has 15 residues. CDR1 and CDR2 (germline): MDHEN, SYDVKM. V dropped 5 bases and J dropped 4; count of bases not matched to a gene: 9. The chain's CDR3 is CASSPRTGNTYGYTF. In DNA, the CDR3 is TGTGCCAGCAGTCCGCGGACAGGGAACACCTATGGCTACACCTTC.

V usage is TRBV10-2 and J usage is TRBJ2-2; D possibly matches TRBD1 or TRBD2 (5 bases each). Trimming removed 6 bases from V and 6 bases from J, with 11 bases in between. CDR3 length: 13 amino acids. The germline V gene encodes CDR1 WSHSY and CDR2 SAAADI. The DNA for the CDR3 is TGCGCCAGCAGAGCCGGGGCTTCCGGGGAGCTGTTTTTT. Protein product: CASRAGASGELFF.

The J gene is TRBJ1-4, the V gene TRBV6-1; maybe TRBD1 (5 bases). Between the trimmed V and J ends, which lost 0 bases and 8 bases, there was a span of 10 bases. The CDR3 is 14 residues long. Looked up from germline, CDR1 is MNHNS and CDR2 is SASEGT. This CDR3 is CASSEARGDEKLFF. The CDR3 coding sequence is TGTGCCAGCAGTGAAGCTAGGGGAGACGAAAAACTGTTTTTT.

The chain carries TRBV29-1 and TRBJ1-4; D uncertain. Between the trimmed V and J ends, which lost 4 bases and 7 bases, there was a span of 10 bases. Germline CDR1 SQVTM, CDR2 ANQGSEA. The CDR3 is made up of 12 amino acids. DNA of the CDR3: TGCAGCGTTGTGTCGGCTGGTGAAAAACTGTTTTTT. Its translation: CSVVSAGEKLFF.

This clone was recorded a few times. This chain joins TRBV9 and TRBJ2-5; 13 bases are shared with TRBD2. The CDR3 sequence is 18 residues long. Looked up from germline, CDR1 is SGDLS and CDR2 is YYNGEE. Germline trimming cut 2 bases from V and 5 bases from J; bases unmatched to any gene: 12. Here the CDR3 DNA reads TGTGCCAGCAGCGTCCGGACTAGCGGGAGCGGAATGATGGAGACCCAGTACTTC. Its protein is CASSVRTSGSGMMETQYF.

This clone was picked up one time. In DNA, the CDR3 is TGTGCCAGCAGCCCCTCTCCGGGGATAGACTATGGCTACACCTTC. It encodes CASSPSPGIDYGYTF. This rearrangement joins TRBV7-3 to TRBJ1-2; no clear D. V was pared by 5 bases and J by 3 bases, with 16 bases between. Per the germline V gene, CDR1 is SGHTA and CDR2 is FQGTGA. The length of the CDR3 is 15 residues.

This chain links TRBV19 with TRBJ1-2; 9 bases map to TRBD1. The CDR3 totals 14 residues. The germline CDR1 and CDR2 sequences are LNHDA and SQIVND (reference sequence). The trim removed 6 bases at V and 7 bases at J, leaving 9 bases unmatched. In nucleotides, the CDR3 is TGTGCCAGTAGCGAGACAGGGGGTTTTGCTGGCTACACCTTC. Its translation: CASSETGGFAGYTF. Combining the CDR3 with reference TRBV19 and TRBJ1-2 gives the whole variable domain DGGITQSPKYLFRKEGQNVTLSCEQNLNHDAMYWYRQDPGQGLRLIYYSQIVNDFQKGDIAEGYSVSREKKESFPLTVTSAQKNPTAFYLCASSETGGFAGYTFGSGTRLTVV.

V usage is TRBV6-1 and J usage is TRBJ2-1; tentatively, D is TRBD1 (6 bases). V was cut by 6 bases and J by 1 base, with 10 bases left in between. This CDR3 comprises 14 residues. Germline lookup yields CDR1 MNHNS and CDR2 SASEGT. The CDR3 here is CASRGGDSYNEQFF. The CDR3 DNA is TGTGCCAGCAGAGGGGGAGATTCCTACAATGAGCAGTTCTTC.

This rearrangement joins TRBV5-1 to TRBJ1-3; 7 bases are shared with TRBD1. The V and J ends lost 1 base and 0 bases, in that order; junction bases with no gene match: 7. This CDR3 is 17 amino acids long. CDR1 and CDR2 from the germline V gene are SGHRS and YFSETQ. The DNA for the CDR3 is TGCGCCAGCAGCTTGTCGGCAGGGGGATACTCTGGAAACACCATATATTTT. It yields the protein CASSLSAGGYSGNTIYF. Full variable domain (remainder filled in from reference TRBV5-1 and TRBJ1-3): KAGVTQTPRYLIKTRGQQVTLSCSPISGHRSVSWYQQTPGQGLQFLFEYFSETQRNKGNFPGRFSGRQFSNSRSEMNVSTLELGDSALYLCASSLSAGGYSGNTIYFGEGSWLTVV.

This clone was observed a few times. The V and J genes are TRBV27 and TRBJ1-1; tentatively, D is TRBD1 (5 bases). This CDR3 is 13 amino acids long. V was pared by 3 bases and J by 5 bases, with 10 bases between. Germline CDR1 MNHEY, CDR2 SMNVEV (reference sequence). CDR3 loop: CASSLVGATEAFF. The CDR3 bases are TGTGCCAGCAGTTTGGTCGGGGCGACTGAAGCTTTCTTT.

The genes are TRBV30 and TRBJ2-1; D may correspond to TRBD1 or TRBD2 (5 bases each). V gave up 2 bases and J gave up 7 bases, with 18 bases separating them. CDR3 length: 15 residues. Germline values: CDR1 GTSNPN, CDR2 SVGIG (reference sequence). DNA for the CDR3: TGTGCCTGGAGTCCCGCTTTGGGGGTGCAGAATGAGCAGTTCTTC. Its protein is CAWSPALGVQNEQFF.

The V gene is TRBV20-1, the J gene TRBJ2-7; the D is unclear. Germline lookup yields CDR1 DFQATT and CDR2 SNEGSKA (reference sequence). Trimming removed 5 bases from V and 4 bases from J, with 9 bases in between. There are 11 residues in the CDR3. CDR3 bases: TGCAGTGCTTATACAGTGTACGAGCAGTACTTC. Its translation is CSAYTVYEQYF.

Worth noting for this clone: At the DNA level, this CDR3 is encoded by other sequences in the same sample as well. The gene calls are TRBV7-2 and TRBJ2-7; D is uncertain. The CDR3 sequence is 14 residues long. Germline V lookup: CDR1 SGHTA, CDR2 FQGNSA. V gave up 1 base and J gave up 0 bases, with 7 bases separating them. The CDR3: CASSLGLSSYEQYF. The CDR3 nucleotides are TGTGCCAGCAGCTTAGGGCTAAGCTCCTACGAGCAGTACTTC.

CDR3 sequence: CASSPPGAGETQYF. CDR3 nucleotides: TGTGCCAGCAGTCCCCCGGGGGCCGGAGAGACCCAGTACTTC. The chain has TRBV28 and TRBJ2-5, with D perhaps matching TRBD1 or TRBD2 (6 bases each). The CDR3 length is 14 residues. Deletions cut 5 bases from V and 4 bases from J, with 14 bases between. CDR1 is MDHEN, CDR2 SYDVKM, per germline.

The V call is TRBV5-1, the J call TRBJ1-5; TRBD1 matches 7 bases. The CDR3 consists of 15 residues. Germline values: CDR1 SGHRS, CDR2 YFSETQ. V was pared by 4 bases and J by 7 bases, with 11 bases of the junction left unmatched. CDR3 nucleotide sequence: TGCGCCAGCAGCCCTGGACAGGCGCGGGGCCAGCCCCAGCATTTT. Translating gives CASSPGQARGQPQHF.

This chain links TRBV7-9 with TRBJ1-4, with no clear D. Germline loops: CDR1 SEHNR, CDR2 FQNEAQ (reference sequence). This CDR3 is 13 amino acids long. Trimming took 0 bases from V and 4 from J, leaving 3 bases between them. This chain's CDR3 is CASSLAVNEKLFF. The CDR3 DNA reads TGTGCCAGCAGCTTAGCAGTTAATGAAAAACTGTTTTTT.

CDR3 region: CASSLGQLGLNTEAFF. As DNA, the CDR3 is TGCGCCAGCAGCCTGGGACAGCTAGGGTTGAACACTGAAGCTTTCTTT. The chain has TRBV5-1 and TRBJ1-1, with 7 positions matching TRBD1. This CDR3 has 16 amino acids. The V segment lost 4 bases and the J segment 0 bases; nucleotides outside the gene matches: 9. Germline V gives CDR1 SGHRS, CDR2 YFSETQ. Drawing the rest from reference TRBV5-1 and TRBJ1-1, the complete variable domain is KAGVTQTPRYLIKTRGQQVTLSCSPISGHRSVSWYQQTPGQGLQFLFEYFSETQRNKGNFPGRFSGRQFSNSRSEMNVSTLELGDSALYLCASSLGQLGLNTEAFFGQGTRLTVV.

The V gene is TRBV7-8, the J gene TRBJ2-7, with D possibly TRBD1 on 6 matching bases. Germline V gives CDR1 SGHVS, CDR2 FQNEAQ. Between the trimmed V and J ends, which lost 5 bases and 0 bases, there was a span of 11 bases. This CDR3 has 14 residues. The CDR3 protein is CASSPTGPSYEQYF. The CDR3 bases are TGTGCCAGCAGCCCGACAGGTCCCTCCTACGAGCAGTACTTC.

The V gene is TRBV30, the J gene TRBJ2-6; D remains unclear. CDR3 length: 13 residues. Between the trimmed V and J ends, which lost 4 bases and 2 bases, there was a span of 6 bases. The V gene's germline CDR1 is GTSNPN and CDR2 SVGIG (reference sequence). CDR3: CAWNMAGANVLTF. The CDR3 region has the DNA TGTGCCTGGAATATGGCTGGGGCCAACGTCCTGACTTTC.

The J gene is TRBJ1-2, the V gene TRBV5-6, with D unclear. CDR1 SGHDT and CDR2 YYEEEE come from the germline V gene. V dropped 5 bases and J dropped 4 bases, with 18 bases sitting between them. The CDR3 is made up of 15 amino acids. DNA for the CDR3: TGTGCCAGCAGTATGTCAACGGGCGCCGGCTATGGCTACACCTTC. Protein: CASSMSTGAGYGYTF.

This rearrangement joins TRBV7-9 to TRBJ2-7, with a tentative D call TRBD1 (5 bases). The CDR3 consists of 14 residues. The V end lost 5 bases, the J end lost 3 bases, and 14 bases lay between the germline ends. The V gene's germline CDR1 is SEHNR and CDR2 FQNEAQ (reference sequence). The CDR3 region is CASSPDTLDYEQYF. The CDR3 bases are TGTGCCAGCAGCCCGGACACTCTGGACTACGAGCAGTACTTC.

The chain links TRBV7-9 to TRBJ1-2; D unresolved. The CDR3 is 15 residues long. Trimming left V 4 bases short and J 1 base short, with 13 bases between. Germline assignment: CDR1 SEHNR and CDR2 FQNEAQ (reference sequence). CDR3: CASSSETPFNYGYTF. The CDR3 coding sequence is TGTGCCAGCAGCTCAGAAACCCCATTTAACTATGGCTACACCTTC.

The chain is built from TRBV6-1 and TRBJ1-1, with unresolved D. The CDR3 covers 18 residues. Trimming pared 4 bases from V and 1 base from J, leaving 22 bases between. Germline loops: CDR1 MNHNS, CDR2 SASEGT. This chain's CDR3 is CASSVRLIWLIGNTEAFF. As DNA, the CDR3 is TGTGCCAGCAGTGTTAGGCTTATATGGCTTATAGGGAACACTGAAGCTTTCTTT.